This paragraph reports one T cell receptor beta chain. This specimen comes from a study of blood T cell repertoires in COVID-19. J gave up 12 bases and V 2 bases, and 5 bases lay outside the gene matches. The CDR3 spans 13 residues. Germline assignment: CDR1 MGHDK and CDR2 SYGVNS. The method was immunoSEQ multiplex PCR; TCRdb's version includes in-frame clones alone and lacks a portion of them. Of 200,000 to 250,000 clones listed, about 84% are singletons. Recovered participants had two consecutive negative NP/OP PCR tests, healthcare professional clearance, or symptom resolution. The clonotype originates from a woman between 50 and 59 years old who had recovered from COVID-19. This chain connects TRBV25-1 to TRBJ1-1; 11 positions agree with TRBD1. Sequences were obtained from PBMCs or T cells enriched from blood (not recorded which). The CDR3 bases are TGTGCCAGCAGTGAACCGGGACAGGGGGTTTCTTTCTTT. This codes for CASSEPGQGVSFF.